Here is one T cell receptor (beta chain) with its context. This clone's antigen is unknown. Base qualities are not provided; no much larger clone lies one nucleotide away. CDR1 is given as SGHAT and CDR2 as FQDESV, both from the germline V gene (reference sequence). The CDR3, from cysteine to phenylalanine, totals 15 residues. Only CDR3 DNA remains: 45 bases, in frame from the first base. Unmatched junction bases come to 8, with V trimmed by 6 bases and J by 3 bases. One collaborating source in Seattle enrolled patients while the patients were actively infected and followed the patients over time throughout the course of disease. Whole blood was collected in K2EDTA tubes by collaborating institutions according to the institutions' own protocols. For TCRbeta analysis, collaborators shipped samples as frozen whole blood, isolated PBMCs, or DNA extracted from either of those sample types. The record originates from a study of blood T cell repertoires in COVID-19 (dated by TCRdb to about 2020). Concerning the study at large: The collaborator samples originated in the United States, Italy and Spain and spanned the acute and convalescent phases of COVID-19. The prospective study material was composed of cDNA or gDNA derived from T cells, B-cell-depleted T cells, or PBMCs. The dataset comprised deeply sampled blood TCRbeta repertoires from subjects exposed to, actively infected with, or recovered from COVID-19. The repertoires were released in a freely available public database meant as a resource for research on the immune response to SARS-CoV-2. Samples came from the ongoing ImmuneRACE study (first 160 participants) plus 1,254 subjects from 6 global collaborators. A de-identified subject ID, COVID-19 status, age in years and sex were almost always included in the sample metadata. Where available, HLA class I and class II types were taken from metadata supplied by the sample provider and were not determined by assay-based typing.

The immunoSEQ Assay, a bias-controlled multiplex PCR, was used to amplify TCRbeta CDR3 regions from genomic DNA. Regarding the original processing steps: The number of nucleated cells in each sample was estimated from the amplification of reference gene primers within the assay. To quantify the absolute abundance of each unique TCRbeta CDR3 rearrangement, sequence reads were collapsed and filtered. For each sample, productive Simpson clonality was calculated as the square root of Simpson's diversity index over productive rearrangements. Drawn from immuneACCESS, this table holds only the in-frame rearrangements with V and J called that TCRdb kept. Clones are partly lost; checked studies trace under half to an unresolved V gene and leave the rest unexplained. The V and J calls and the clone size are those of that table, but D and trimming were determined from the DNA. In all, the sample holds about 180,000 clones, and just under 90% of those were seen once. The ten most abundant clones make up approximately 12% of the sample.

Overall results and qualifications from the work: The amount of clinical and demographic metadata varied by source and participant and was provided uncurated.

The sequence came from a woman between 65 and 79 years old with COVID-19, enrolled during active disease. Material: peripheral blood. The chain couples TRBV11-1 to TRBJ2-1; TRBD2 agrees with 7 junctional bases. The CDR3 region: CASRRGGSYYNEQFF. The bases read TGTGCCAGCAGAAGGGGAGGGTCCTACTACAATGAGCAGTTCTTC.